This entry lists 3 T cell receptor beta chains sequenced from one sample in a study of a mutant IDH1 vaccine in newly diagnosed glioma. The time point was: baseline, week 1 (first vaccination visit). The sample's treatment: pre-vaccination baseline after standard-of-care therapy. Data came from immunoSEQ multiplex PCR; TCRdb stores just in-frame clones and leaves some out. The data show 95,000 to 100,000 clones, 85% to 90% seen once. Sample: PBMCs, taken from a glioma patient treated with radiotherapy, temozolomide or both. The receptors derive from a woman between 50 and 59 years old with glioma.

The CDR3 protein is CASSQTGTSASYEQYF. In DNA, the CDR3 is TGTGCCAGCAGCCAAACCGGGACTAGCGCCTCCTACGAGCAGTACTTC. The chain couples TRBV14 to TRBJ2-7, with TRBD2 identical over 10 bases. CDR1 is SGHDN, CDR2 FVKESK, per germline. This CDR3 has 16 amino acids. The ends lost 2 bases at V and 0 bases at J; junction bases unmatched: 4.

This sequence joins TRBV5-1 and TRBJ2-5; 11 bases match TRBD2. The CDR3 contains 15 residues. V lost 3 bases, J lost 5 bases, and 6 bases stayed unmatched. The germline gives CDR1 SGHRS, CDR2 YFSETQ. As DNA, the CDR3 is TGCGCCAGCAGCTGGCTAGCGGGAGGAGGGGAGACCCAGTACTTC. Residues: CASSWLAGGGETQYF.

This clone was seen a single time. The chain couples TRBV28 to TRBJ1-2; perhaps TRBD1 as D (5 bases). The CDR3 length is 14 residues. Germline V lookup: CDR1 MDHEN, CDR2 SYDVKM. Trimming shortened V by 4 bases and J by 2 bases, and 11 bases separated the two germline ends. The CDR3 region is CASSYDSNNYGYTF. DNA of the CDR3: TGTGCCAGCAGTTACGACAGCAACAACTATGGCTACACCTTC.